This T cell receptor (beta chain) was identified in a study of blood T cells in healthy people across ages. Alongside a J-beta primer mix, a sample-barcoded 5' primer served in a second PCR lasting about 7 to 12 cycles. TCRdb re-called the 5' RACE reads with MiXCR, one entry per CDR3 protein. The sample lists about 930,000 distinct CDR3 sequences; 25% to 30% were seen once. V was shortened by 7 bases and J by 3 bases, with 12 bases between the two germline ends. The CDR3 loop spans 13 amino acids. The table lists this clonotype with many counts. In addition, the sample was reused for a study of T cells of mothers and their children.

The sample comprised blood. The rearrangement uses TRBV12-3 or TRBV12-4 and TRBJ1-2; a possible D gene is TRBD1 (5 bases). This TCR was recovered from a woman aged 35 to 49 in good health. The DNA for the CDR3 is TGTGCCAGCACCCTCGGGACTTACTATGGCTACACCTTC. Protein product: CASTLGTYYGYTF.